This TCR beta chain originates from a study of vaccination effects on CD4 cells after COVID-19. The table came from immunoSEQ multiplex PCR; TCRdb's copy has only in-frame clones and leaves some out. The profile covers around 33,000 clones, with roughly four fifths appearing a single time and over 1.2% taken by the ten largest. This clone has just one count. Its antigen is unknown. Study-level points and caveats: Substantial clonal contraction characterized both infection- and vaccine-induced clones late after vaccination.

Germline CDR1 reads SGHRS; CDR2 reads YFSETQ. The CDR3 has 14 amino acids. With 0 bases removed from V and 7 bases from J, the gap between germline ends came to 13 bases. Within the ViraFEST assay, antigen-specific CD4+ T cells underwent expansion with viral peptide pools prior to sequencing. Following a 10-day culture, CD4+ T cells were purified. Participants got two doses of BNT162b2 or mRNA-1273 vaccine. After about 2 million PBMC were placed in each well, they were cultured with roughly 10 IU/ml IL-2 and 10 ug/ml peptides. Sequencing was performed on CD4+ T cells from PBMCs cultured with HCoV-NL63 spike peptides, taken after COVID-19 vaccination. The clonotype comes from a human donor who received a COVID-19 vaccine. Some clones in this sample may be carry-over from other donors' samples. The chain joins TRBV5-1 to TRBJ1-2; D is unresolved. The chain's CDR3 is CASSLDMGLSGYTF. CDR3 bases: TGCGCCAGCAGCTTGGATATGGGTTTAAGTGGCTACACCTTC.